The 18 T cell receptor beta chains given below trace back to one sample, sequenced in a study of blood T cell repertoires in COVID-19. TCRdb's table, derived via immunoSEQ multiplex PCR, lists solely in-frame clones and lacks some. The top ten clones hold roughly 16% of a sample with some 250,000 clones, 85% to 90% of them seen once. Input material: PBMCs or T cells enriched from blood (not recorded which). These receptors were collected from a man aged 18 to 29 who had recovered from COVID-19.

The genes are TRBV6-5 and TRBJ2-7, with D possibly being TRBD1 (6 bases). Trimming pared 5 bases from V and 0 bases from J, leaving 11 bases between. The CDR3 sequence is 14 residues long. Germline lookup yields CDR1 MNHEY and CDR2 SVGAGI. The CDR3 is CASSPTGISYEQYF. DNA of the CDR3: TGTGCCAGCAGTCCGACAGGTATCTCCTACGAGCAGTACTTC.

The chain combines TRBV4-1 with TRBJ2-4, with TRBD1 identical over 8 bases. CDR3 length: 17 amino acids. The V gene end was trimmed by 0 bases and the J gene end by 3 bases; junction bases not matched to a gene: 7. In germline, CDR1 is MGHRA, CDR2 YSYEKL. The CDR3 region is CASSQEHRGSVKNIQYF. In DNA, the CDR3 is TGCGCCAGCAGCCAAGAACACAGGGGGTCGGTCAAAAACATTCAGTACTTC.

V gene TRBV12-5 combines with J gene TRBJ2-1, with 7 bases matching TRBD1. CDR1 and CDR2 (germline): LGHNT, FRNRAP. The CDR3 has 14 residues. V lost 10 bases and J lost 12; bases outside the gene matches: 18. The CDR3 reads CATSPDGDSNWQFF. For the CDR3, the DNA is TGTGCTACATCACCTGACGGGGACAGTAACTGGCAGTTCTTC.

The chain couples TRBV5-1 to TRBJ1-3, with D tentatively TRBD1 (5 bases). V lost 4 bases and J lost 4, with 18 bases in between. Looked up from germline, CDR1 is SGHRS and CDR2 is YFSETQ. This CDR3 spans 16 amino acids. The CDR3: CASSQNGGLFGNTIYF. In DNA form, the CDR3 reads TGCGCCAGCAGCCAAAACGGGGGTCTTTTCGGAAACACCATATATTTT.

This clone was detected once. The chain links TRBV5-6 to TRBJ2-1, with 14 nucleotides matching TRBD2. Germline CDR1 reads SGHDT; CDR2 reads YYEEEE. The CDR3 runs 17 residues. J gave up 4 bases and V 3 bases, and 6 bases lay outside the gene matches. CDR3 sequence (DNA): TGTGCCAGCAGCTGGGGACTAGCGGGAGCTCGGTACAATGAGCAGTTCTTC. This encodes CASSWGLAGARYNEQFF.

This chain links TRBV30 with TRBJ1-1, with 9 positions matching TRBD1. With V trimmed by 2 bases and J by 3 bases, 16 bases remained unmatched. Germline values: CDR1 GTSNPN, CDR2 SVGIG (reference sequence). The CDR3 extends over 18 amino acids. The CDR3 bases are TGTGCCTGGAGTCCTCGGGGACAGGGTATGGTAGGAGACACTGAAGCTTTCTTT. Its protein is CAWSPRGQGMVGDTEAFF.

The V call is TRBV5-1, the J call TRBJ2-5, with 8 nucleotides matching TRBD2. CDR3 size: 16 residues. Losses at the gene ends were 1 base for V and 2 bases for J; bases not matched to a gene: 7. Germline CDR1 reads SGHRS; CDR2 reads YFSETQ. The CDR3 DNA reads TGCGCCAGCAGCTTGCGAGTTGCGGGGGGACAAGAGACCCAGTACTTC. Its translation: CASSLRVAGGQETQYF.

CDR3 region: CASSSLLAGVTQYF. DNA for the CDR3: TGTGCCAGTAGTTCGCTACTAGCGGGAGTTACGCAGTATTTT. The chain links TRBV19 to TRBJ2-3; the match to TRBD2 covers 11 bases. J gave up 8 bases and V 5 bases, and 6 bases lay outside the gene matches. Germline values: CDR1 LNHDA, CDR2 SQIVND (reference sequence). The CDR3 is 14 residues long.

DNA for the CDR3: TGTGCCAGCAAAGGACTAGCGGGGGCCCAAGAGACCCAGTACTTC. Translated: CASKGLAGAQETQYF. This chain joins TRBV6-5 and TRBJ2-5, with 13 bases matching TRBD2. The CDR3 length is 15 residues. J gave up 1 base and V 7 bases, and 3 bases lay outside the gene matches. Germline CDR1 reads MNHEY; CDR2 reads SVGAGI.

This sequence joins TRBV12-5 and TRBJ2-1; tentatively, D is TRBD2 (5 bases). Germline V lookup: CDR1 LGHNT, CDR2 FRNRAP. CDR3 length equals 14 residues. Trimming removed 6 bases at V and 5 bases at J, with 14 bases between. The CDR3 loop is CASGGDLQNNEQFF. CDR3 DNA: TGTGCTAGTGGCGGGGATCTCCAAAACAATGAGCAGTTCTTC.

This chain uses TRBV5-4 with TRBJ1-1; the D is unclear. This CDR3 spans 15 amino acids. The germline gives CDR1 SGHNT, CDR2 YYREEE (reference sequence). Trimming removed 4 bases at V and 3 bases at J, with 16 bases between. Here the CDR3 DNA reads TGTGCCAGCAGCCTTACCGAGTCTTACGACACTGAAGCTTTCTTT. It encodes CASSLTESYDTEAFF.

The chain combines TRBV27 with TRBJ1-5; 9 bases match TRBD1. CDR1 is MNHEY and CDR2 is SMNVEV in the germline V gene (reference sequence). The CDR3 runs to 14 residues. Trimming cost V 7 bases and J 4 bases; bases outside gene matches: 5. The CDR3 DNA reads as TGTGCCAGCAAAACAGGGGGCGAGAATCAGCCCCAGCATTTT. Translation: CASKTGGENQPQHF.

The chain is built from TRBV18 and TRBJ2-1, with D perhaps matching TRBD1 (6 bases). V lost 1 base and J lost 3, with 7 bases in between. CDR3 size: 14 residues. The germline gives CDR1 KGHSH, CDR2 LQKENI. CDR3 loop: CASSPLQGYNEQFF. CDR3 DNA sequence: TGTGCCAGCTCACCACTACAGGGCTACAATGAGCAGTTCTTC.

The chain employs TRBV27 and TRBJ2-7; no definite D call. The CDR3 sequence is 13 residues long. Looked up from germline, CDR1 is MNHEY and CDR2 is SMNVEV (reference sequence). V was clipped by 3 bases and J by 3 bases, with 9 bases between them. Written as DNA, the CDR3 is TGTGCCAGCAGTTTGGCGGAAAACTACGAGCAGTACTTC. Protein sequence: CASSLAENYEQYF.

The chain combines TRBV2 with TRBJ2-3; 7 bases match TRBD2. Germline-derived CDR1 and CDR2 are SNHLY and FYNNEI. The CDR3 covers 15 residues. The V and J ends lost 8 bases and 2 bases, in that order; junction bases with no gene match: 10. The CDR3 loop is CASSRAGENTDTQYF. The CDR3 nucleotides read TGTGCCAGCTCACGGGCGGGAGAAAACACAGATACGCAGTATTTT.

The chain employs TRBV7-8 and TRBJ2-7; 10 bases line up with TRBD1. V dropped 1 base and J dropped 6; count of bases not matched to a gene: 9. This CDR3 has 16 amino acids. Germline lookup yields CDR1 SGHVS and CDR2 FQNEAQ. CDR3 DNA sequence: TGTGCCAGCAGCTTAGTAGTTGGACAGGGGGAGGGCGAGCAGTACTTC. Translation: CASSLVVGQGEGEQYF. Based on the CDR3 plus reference TRBV7-8 and TRBJ2-7, the full variable domain is GAGVSQSPRYKVAKRGQDVALRCDPISGHVSLFWYQQALGQGPEFLTYFQNEAQLDKSGLPSDRFFAERPEGSVSTLKIQRTQQEDSAVYLCASSLVVGQGEGEQYFGPGTRLTVT.

The chain has TRBV10-3 and TRBJ2-7; 7 bases are shared with TRBD2. The trim removed 5 bases at V and 2 bases at J, leaving 12 bases unmatched. Germline CDR1 is ENHRY and CDR2 is SYGVKD. The CDR3 is made up of 16 amino acids. CDR3 protein: CAISHPRGLEAYEQYF. CDR3 coding DNA: TGTGCCATCAGTCACCCCCGCGGACTAGAGGCCTACGAGCAGTACTTC.

This clone was seen only once. The V and J genes are TRBV15 and TRBJ2-5; TRBD2 matches at 7 bases. This CDR3 has 16 residues. V shed 5 bases, J shed 9 bases, and the junction held 18 bases outside the gene matches. CDR1 is LNHNV, CDR2 YYDKDF, per germline (reference sequence). CDR3 residues: CATSPHPGEGKRPQYF. The CDR3 region has the DNA TGTGCCACCAGCCCCCACCCCGGGGAGGGCAAGAGACCCCAGTACTTC.